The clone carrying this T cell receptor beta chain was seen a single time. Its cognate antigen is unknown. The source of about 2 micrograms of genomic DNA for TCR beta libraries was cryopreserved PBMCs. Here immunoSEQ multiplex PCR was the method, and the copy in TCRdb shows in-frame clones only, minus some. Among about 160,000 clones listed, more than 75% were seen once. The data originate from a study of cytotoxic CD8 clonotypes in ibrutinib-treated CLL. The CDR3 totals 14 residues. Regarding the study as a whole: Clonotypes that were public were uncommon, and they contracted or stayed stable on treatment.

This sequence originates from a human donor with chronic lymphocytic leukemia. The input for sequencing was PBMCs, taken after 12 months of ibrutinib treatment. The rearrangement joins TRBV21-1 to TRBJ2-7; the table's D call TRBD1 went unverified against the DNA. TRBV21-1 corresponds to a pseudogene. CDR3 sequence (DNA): TGTGCCAGCAGCAAAGTTCACAGGGACTACGAGCAGTACTTC. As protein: CASSKVHRDYEQYF.